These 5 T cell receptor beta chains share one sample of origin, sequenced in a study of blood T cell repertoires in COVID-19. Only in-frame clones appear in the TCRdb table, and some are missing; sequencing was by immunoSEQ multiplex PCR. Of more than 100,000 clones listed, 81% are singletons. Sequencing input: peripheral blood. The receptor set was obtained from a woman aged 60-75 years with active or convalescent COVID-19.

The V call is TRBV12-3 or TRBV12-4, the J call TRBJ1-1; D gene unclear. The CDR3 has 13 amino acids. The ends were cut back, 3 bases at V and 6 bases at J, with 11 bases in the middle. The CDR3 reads CASSLVGDSEAFF. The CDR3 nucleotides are TGTGCCAGCAGTTTGGTCGGGGATTCTGAAGCTTTCTTT.

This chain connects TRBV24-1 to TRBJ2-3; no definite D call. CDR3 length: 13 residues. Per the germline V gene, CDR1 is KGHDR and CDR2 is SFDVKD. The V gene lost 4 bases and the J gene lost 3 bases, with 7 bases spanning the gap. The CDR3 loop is CATSEAGTDTQYF. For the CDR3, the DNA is TGTGCCACCAGTGAGGCAGGTACAGATACGCAGTATTTT.

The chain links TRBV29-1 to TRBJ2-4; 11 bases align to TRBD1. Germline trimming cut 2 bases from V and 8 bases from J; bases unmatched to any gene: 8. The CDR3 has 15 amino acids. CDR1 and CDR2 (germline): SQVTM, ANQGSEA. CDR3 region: CSVELIGGQGDIQYF. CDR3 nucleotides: TGCAGCGTTGAATTGATTGGGGGACAGGGGGACATTCAGTACTTC. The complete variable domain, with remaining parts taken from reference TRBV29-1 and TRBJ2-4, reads SAVISQKPSRDICQRGTSLTIQCQVDSQVTMMFWYRQQPGQSLTLIATANQGSEATYESGFVIDKFPISRPNLTFSTLTVSNMSPEDSSIYLCSVELIGGQGDIQYFGAGTRLSVL.

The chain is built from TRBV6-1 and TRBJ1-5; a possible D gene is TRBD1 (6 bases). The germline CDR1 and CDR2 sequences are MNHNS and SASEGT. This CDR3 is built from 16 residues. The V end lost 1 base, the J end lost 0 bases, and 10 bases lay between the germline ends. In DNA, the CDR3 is TGTGCCAGCAGTGAAGGGACAGTCTATAGCAATCAGCCCCAGCATTTT. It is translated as CASSEGTVYSNQPQHF.

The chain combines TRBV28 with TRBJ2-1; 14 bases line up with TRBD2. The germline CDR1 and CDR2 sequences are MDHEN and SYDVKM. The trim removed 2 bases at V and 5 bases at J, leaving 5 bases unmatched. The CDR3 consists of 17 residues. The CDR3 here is CASSLEGLAGAHNEQFF. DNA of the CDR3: TGTGCCAGCAGTTTAGAGGGACTAGCGGGGGCCCACAATGAGCAGTTCTTC. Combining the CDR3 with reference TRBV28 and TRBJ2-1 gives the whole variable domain DVKVTQSSRYLVKRTGEKVFLECVQDMDHENMFWYRQDPGLGLRLIYFSYDVKMKEKGDIPEGYSVSREKKERFSLILESASTNQTSMYLCASSLEGLAGAHNEQFFGPGTRLTVL.